This TCR beta chain comes out of a study of blood T cell repertoires in COVID-19 (dated by TCRdb to between 2020 and 2021). Broadly, across the study: Collaborator samples came from the United States, Italy and Spain and covered acute and convalescent phases of COVID-19. A de-identified subject ID, COVID-19 status, age in years and sex were almost always included in the sample metadata. Where available, HLA class I and class II types were taken from metadata supplied by the sample provider and were not determined by assay-based typing. The material from the prospective study consisted of cDNA or gDNA derived from T cells, B-cell-depleted T cells, or PBMCs. Samples were obtained from the ongoing ImmuneRACE study (first 160 participants) and from roughly 1,300 subjects provided by 6 global collaborators. A freely available public database, intended as a resource for researchers studying the immune response to SARS-CoV-2, is where the repertoires were released. Deeply sampled blood TCRbeta repertoires from subjects exposed to, actively infected with, or recovered from COVID-19 were included in the dataset.

The immunoSEQ Assay, a bias-controlled multiplex PCR, was used to amplify TCRbeta CDR3 regions from genomic DNA. In the authors' own workflow: Within the assay, amplification of reference gene primers was used to estimate how many nucleated cells each sample contained. To quantify the absolute abundance of each unique TCRbeta CDR3 rearrangement, sequence reads were collapsed and filtered. For each sample, productive Simpson clonality was calculated as the square root of Simpson's diversity index across productive rearrangements. Sourced from immuneACCESS, this table was stored by TCRdb with only in-frame sequences that have V and J called. A share of the clones is absent; for the studies checked, an unresolved V gene accounts for under half, and the remainder has no known explanation. V and J calls and clone size are as listed in that table; D and trimming were resolved from the DNA. The sample table holds around 250,000 clones, of which just over 85% were seen once. 3% of the sample lies in the top ten.

Each collaborating institution followed its own protocols to collect whole blood in K2EDTA tubes. For TCRbeta analysis, collaborators shipped samples in one of three forms: frozen whole blood, isolated PBMCs, or DNA extracted from either of those sample types. What the authors observed across the whole study: The quantity of clinical and demographic metadata differed by source and by participant and was supplied without curation.

Regarding this clone: Its recognized antigen is unknown. No base quality values were provided; no much bigger clone lies one nucleotide off.

The receptor's source is a woman in her 30s with active or convalescent COVID-19. Sequenced input: peripheral blood.

The CDR3 region has the sequence CASSLGLAGASYEQYF. The DNA sequence is as follows: TGTGCCAGCAGCTTAGGACTAGCGGGGGCCTCCTACGAGCAGTACTTC. In this chain, TRBV7-2 is recombined with TRBJ2-7, with 12 bases aligning to TRBD2. Trimmed from V: 1 base; trimmed from J: 0 bases; junction bases lacking a gene match: 1. Spanning cysteine to phenylalanine, the CDR3 consists of 16 amino acids. The DNA shown is the 48-base CDR3, in frame from base 1. CDR1 is given as SGHTA and CDR2 as FQGNSA, both from the germline V gene. The CDR3, completed at both ends by the reference TRBV7-2 and TRBJ2-7 genes, gives the full variable domain GAGVSQSPSNKVTEKGKDVELRCDPISGHTALYWYRQSLGQGLEFLIYFQGNSAPDKSGLPSDRFSAERTGGSVSTLTIQRTQQEDSAVYLCASSLGLAGASYEQYFGPGTRLTVT.